This T cell receptor beta chain comes out of a study of blood T cell repertoires in COVID-19. During active infection, Seattle patients enrolled and were then monitored through disease. The V gene's germline CDR1 is MNHEY and CDR2 SMNVEV (reference sequence). With 8 bases clipped from V and 1 base from J, the junction kept 27 bases outside the gene matches. The CDR3 has 23 amino acids. As handled by the study authors: How many nucleated cells were present was estimated from reference gene primer amplification. Sequencing was performed with immunoSEQ multiplex PCR; in TCRdb, only in-frame clones are kept and a portion is missing. The D gene and trimming were derived from the DNA, and the V and J assignments and clone size from that table. This table holds roughly 330,000 clones, roughly 87% found once.

The chain combines TRBV27 with TRBJ2-3, with TRBD2 identical over 13 bases. Specimen: peripheral blood. This TCR was recovered from a man in his thirties or forties with COVID-19, enrolled during active disease. In nucleotides, the CDR3 is TGTGCCAGCCAACAATCGGGACTAGCGGGATCGGCTTATGGGGGTCTCGGCACAGATACGCAGTATTTT. This sequence encodes CASQQSGLAGSAYGGLGTDTQYF.